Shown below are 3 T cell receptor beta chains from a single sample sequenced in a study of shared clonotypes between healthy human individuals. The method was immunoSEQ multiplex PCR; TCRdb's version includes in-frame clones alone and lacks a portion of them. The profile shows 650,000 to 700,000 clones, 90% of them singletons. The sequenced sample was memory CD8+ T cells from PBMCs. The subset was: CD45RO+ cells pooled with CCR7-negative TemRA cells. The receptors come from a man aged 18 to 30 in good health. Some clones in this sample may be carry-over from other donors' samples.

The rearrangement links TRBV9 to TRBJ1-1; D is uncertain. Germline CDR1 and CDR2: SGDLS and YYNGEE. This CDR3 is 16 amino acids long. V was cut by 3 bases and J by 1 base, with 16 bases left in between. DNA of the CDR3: TGTGCCAGCAGCGACATTGTAAAACGGGGGAACACTGAAGCTTTCTTT. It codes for CASSDIVKRGNTEAFF.

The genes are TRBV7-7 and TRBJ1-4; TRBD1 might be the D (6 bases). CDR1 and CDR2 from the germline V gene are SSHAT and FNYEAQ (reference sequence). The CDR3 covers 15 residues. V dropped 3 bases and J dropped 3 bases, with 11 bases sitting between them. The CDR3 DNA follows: TGTGCCAGCAGCTTTTCAAGGGGGGCTAATGAAAAACTGTTTTTT. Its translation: CASSFSRGANEKLFF. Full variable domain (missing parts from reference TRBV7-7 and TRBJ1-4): GAGVSQSPRYKVTKRGQDVTLRCDPISSHATLYWYQQALGQGPEFLTYFNYEAQPDKSGLPSDRFSAERPEGSISTLTIQRTEQRDSAMYRCASSFSRGANEKLFFGSGTQLSVL.

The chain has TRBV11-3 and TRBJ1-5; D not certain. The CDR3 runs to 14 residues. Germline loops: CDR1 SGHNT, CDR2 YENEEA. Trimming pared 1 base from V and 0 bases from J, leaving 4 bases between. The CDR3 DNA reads TGTGCCAGCAGCTTAGTTAGTAGCAATCAGCCCCAGCATTTT. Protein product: CASSLVSSNQPQHF.